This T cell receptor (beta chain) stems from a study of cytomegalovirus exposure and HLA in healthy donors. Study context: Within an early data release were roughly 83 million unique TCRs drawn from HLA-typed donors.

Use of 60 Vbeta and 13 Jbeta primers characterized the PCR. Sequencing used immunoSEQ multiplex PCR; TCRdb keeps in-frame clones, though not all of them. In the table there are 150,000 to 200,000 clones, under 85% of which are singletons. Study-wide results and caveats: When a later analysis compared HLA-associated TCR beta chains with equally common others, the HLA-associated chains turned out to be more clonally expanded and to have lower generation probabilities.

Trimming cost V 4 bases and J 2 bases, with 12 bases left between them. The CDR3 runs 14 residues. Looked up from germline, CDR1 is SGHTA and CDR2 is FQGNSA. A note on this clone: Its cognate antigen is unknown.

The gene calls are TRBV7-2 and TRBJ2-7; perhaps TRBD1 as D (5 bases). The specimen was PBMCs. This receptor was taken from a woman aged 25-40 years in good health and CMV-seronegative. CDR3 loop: CASSSPDRPYEQYF. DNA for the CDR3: TGTGCCAGCAGCTCCCCTGACAGACCCTACGAGCAGTACTTC. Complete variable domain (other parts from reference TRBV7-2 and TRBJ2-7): GAGVSQSPSNKVTEKGKDVELRCDPISGHTALYWYRQSLGQGLEFLIYFQGNSAPDKSGLPSDRFSAERTGGSVSTLTIQRTQQEDSAVYLCASSSPDRPYEQYFGPGTRLTVT.